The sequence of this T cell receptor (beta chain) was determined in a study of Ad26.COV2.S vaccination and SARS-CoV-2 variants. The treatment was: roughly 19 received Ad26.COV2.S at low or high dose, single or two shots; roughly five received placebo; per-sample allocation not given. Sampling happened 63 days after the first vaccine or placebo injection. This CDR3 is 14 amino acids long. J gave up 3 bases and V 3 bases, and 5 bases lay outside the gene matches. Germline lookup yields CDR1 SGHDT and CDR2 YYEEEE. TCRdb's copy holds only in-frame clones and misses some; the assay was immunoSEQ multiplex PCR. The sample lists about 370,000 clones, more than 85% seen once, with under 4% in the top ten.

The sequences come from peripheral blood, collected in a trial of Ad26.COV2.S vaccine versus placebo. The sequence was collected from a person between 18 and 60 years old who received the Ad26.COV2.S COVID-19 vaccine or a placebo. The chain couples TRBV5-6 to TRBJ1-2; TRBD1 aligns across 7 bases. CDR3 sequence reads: CASSWMTGYYGYTF. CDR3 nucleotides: TGTGCCAGCAGCTGGATGACAGGGTACTATGGCTACACCTTC.